The entry below gives a single T cell receptor (beta chain) sequence along with its context. Its target is unknown. RNA, at roughly 0.45 to 1 ug, was reverse transcribed with random hexamers. TCRdb processed the immunoSEQ multiplex PCR reads anew with MiXCR; each CDR3 protein has one entry. Of some 250,000 distinct CDR3 sequences in the sample, approximately 95% were seen once. Sequencing of TCR beta was performed on blood CD8+ T cells and on blood CD4+ T cells. Definite or probable Susac syndrome was diagnosed using recently defined diagnostic criteria. The data stem from a study of CD8 T cells in Susac syndrome. V shed 6 bases, J shed 5 bases, and the junction held 4 bases outside the gene matches. The CDR3 contains 13 residues. The V gene's germline CDR1 is MNHEY and CDR2 SMNVEV (reference sequence). Study findings and constraints: The study recognized that the number of individuals in its TCR sequencing and HLA analysis was relatively small. The CD4+ T cell repertoire of patients with Susac syndrome showed no detectable clonal expansion.

Sequencing input: CD4+ T cells from PBMCs. V usage is TRBV27 and J usage is TRBJ2-1, with 7 bases identical to TRBD1. This receptor was taken from a human donor with Susac syndrome. CDR3 sequence: CASRDRSNNEQFF. The DNA of the CDR3 is TGTGCCAGCAGGGACAGGAGCAACAATGAGCAGTTCTTC.